This TCR beta chain derives from a study of cytomegalovirus exposure and HLA in healthy donors. General study results and limits: Rarity held for most TCR sequences, but there were some public TCRs that occurred in many donors.

This clone has more than one count but fewer than ten. The target antigen is unknown. Per the germline V gene, CDR1 is MGHRA and CDR2 is YSYEKL. Losses at the gene ends were 3 bases for V and 6 bases for J; bases not matched to a gene: 7. The CDR3 loop spans 15 amino acids. The PCR used 60 Vbeta and 13 Jbeta primers. Profiled with immunoSEQ multiplex PCR; TCRdb holds only in-frame clones, not every one. Among 220,000 or so clones listed, 60% to 80% were seen once. The chain has TRBV4-1 and TRBJ1-4; 7 bases are shared with TRBD1. Sequenced: PBMCs. The sequence was collected from a woman aged 30 to 39 in good health and CMV-seronegative. The CDR3 bases are TGCGCCAGCAGCCACACCGGGACAGTACATGAAAAACTGTTTTTT. Its protein is CASSHTGTVHEKLFF.